This T cell receptor beta chain comes out of a study of regulatory T cells in long-lasting Graves disease. Time point given: newly diagnosed GD, antithyroid drugs for less than 3 months. PBMC RNA served as the TCR library source. This clonotype was counted many times. Both iRepertoire HTBI primers and Arm-PCR of CDR3 regions were used to build the TCR beta libraries. How the authors handled the data: Spanning all samples, the identified segments comprised approximately 57 TRBV and around 15 TRBJ. Each CDR3 protein is one row after TCRdb ran MiXCR on the multiplex PCR reads. The V and J calls were determined by TCRdb, not by the authors. The sample holds a few hundred thousand distinct CDR3 sequences, about 17% seen once. The CDR3 covers 15 residues. The junction had 2 bases not matched to a gene; V was cut back by 5 bases and J by 2 bases. Germline CDR1 is MNHEY and CDR2 is SMNVEV (reference sequence).

These same records also appear under a second study, on T cells in Graves' hyperthyroidism and ophthalmopathy. That source notes: Exclusion of a patient resulted from uncontrolled infection, other autoimmune disease, pregnancy or lactation. Most clonotypes that expanded in the thyroid above 0.001 also showed up in blood.

This clonotype originated in a woman aged 25 to 39 with Graves disease. This material consisted of peripheral blood mononuclear cells (PBMCs), taken at new diagnosis, from a patient treated with antithyroid drugs. The rearrangement links TRBV27 to TRBJ2-7, with TRBD2 matching over 14 bases. This chain's CDR3 is CASSPGLAGAYEQYF. In DNA form, the CDR3 reads TGTGCCAGCAGTCCGGGACTAGCGGGGGCCTACGAGCAGTACTTC.